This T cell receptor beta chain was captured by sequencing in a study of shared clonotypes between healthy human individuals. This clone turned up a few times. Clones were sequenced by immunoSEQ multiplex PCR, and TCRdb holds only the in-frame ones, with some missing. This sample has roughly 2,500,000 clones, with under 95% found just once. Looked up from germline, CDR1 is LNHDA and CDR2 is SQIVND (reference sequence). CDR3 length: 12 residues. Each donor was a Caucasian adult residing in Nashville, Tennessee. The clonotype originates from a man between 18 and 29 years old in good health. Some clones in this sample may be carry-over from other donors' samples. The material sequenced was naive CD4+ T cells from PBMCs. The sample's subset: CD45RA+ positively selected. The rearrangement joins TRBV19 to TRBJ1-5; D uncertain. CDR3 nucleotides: TGTGCGACCGCTCCTCGAAATCAGCCCCAGCATTTT. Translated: CATAPRNQPQHF.